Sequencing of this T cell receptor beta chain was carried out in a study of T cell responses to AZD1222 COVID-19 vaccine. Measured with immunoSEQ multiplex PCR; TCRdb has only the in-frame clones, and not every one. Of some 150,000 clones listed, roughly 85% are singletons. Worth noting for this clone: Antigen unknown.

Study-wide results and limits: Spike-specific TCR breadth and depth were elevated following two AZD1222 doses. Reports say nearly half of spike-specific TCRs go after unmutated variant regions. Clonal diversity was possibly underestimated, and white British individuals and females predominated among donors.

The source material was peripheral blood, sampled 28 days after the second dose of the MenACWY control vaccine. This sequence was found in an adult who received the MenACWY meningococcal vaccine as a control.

The CDR3 sequence is CASSDYSGDGYEQYF. The CDR3, as DNA: TGTGCCAGCAGCGACTATTCGGGAGACGGGTACGAGCAGTACTTC. V gene TRBV6-2 or TRBV6-3 combines with J gene TRBJ2-7, with TRBD2 as a possible D gene (6 bases). V was clipped by 6 bases and J by 4 bases, with 19 bases between them. This CDR3 region has 15 residues. Germline loops: CDR1 MNHEY, CDR2 SVGEGT.